Presented here are 10 T cell receptor beta chains from one specimen sequenced in a study of cytomegalovirus exposure and HLA in healthy donors. Amplification used 60 Vbeta primers and 13 Jbeta primers. TCRdb keeps only in-frame clones here, not all; method: immunoSEQ multiplex PCR. The sample lists some 78,000 clones, around 70% occurring once. The sequenced material came from PBMCs. These TCRs come from a woman aged 40 to 50 in good health and CMV-seropositive.

This clone was seen only once. The chain has TRBV27 and TRBJ2-1; D unresolved. The V gene's germline CDR1 is MNHEY and CDR2 SMNVEV (reference sequence). V lost 6 bases and J 9 bases, leaving 12 bases between the germline ends. CDR3 length: 12 amino acids. In DNA form, the CDR3 reads TGTGCCAGCAGCCTAACCCCATTTGAGCAGTTCTTC. Translated, it gives CASSLTPFEQFF.

This clone has only a few counts. The genes are TRBV13 and TRBJ1-2; the match to TRBD1 covers 7 bases. Germline trimming cut 1 base from V and 3 bases from J; bases unmatched to any gene: 5. Per germline, CDR1 PRHDT and CDR2 FYEKMQ (reference sequence). The CDR3 consists of 15 residues. CDR3 residues: CASSLAAGGHYGYTF. DNA of the CDR3: TGTGCCAGCAGCTTAGCGGCAGGGGGTCACTATGGCTACACCTTC.

The chain combines TRBV5-4 with TRBJ2-3, with D perhaps matching TRBD2 (6 bases). Germline V CDR1 and CDR2: SGHNT, YYREEE (reference sequence). Trimming stripped 0 bases from V and 1 base from J, with 9 bases between. The CDR3 spans 15 residues. The CDR3 loop is CASSLVGTRTDTQYF. The CDR3 DNA sequence: TGTGCCAGCAGCTTGGTCGGGACTCGCACAGATACGCAGTATTTT.

The chain carries TRBV5-1 and TRBJ2-3; 16 bases are a match to TRBD2. Germline assignment: CDR1 SGHRS and CDR2 YFSETQ. The trim removed 4 bases at V and 4 bases at J, leaving 3 bases unmatched. This CDR3 is built from 16 residues. CDR3 nucleotides: TGCGCCAGCAGCCTCGGGACTAGCGGGGGGGCAGATACGCAGTATTTT. Its protein is CASSLGTSGGADTQYF.

V and J are TRBV6-1 and TRBJ1-4; no firm D call. With 3 bases removed from V and 11 bases from J, the gap between germline ends came to 22 bases. Germline loops: CDR1 MNHNS, CDR2 SASEGT. The CDR3 consists of 16 residues. The CDR3 DNA follows: TGTGCCAGCAGTGATTCCGACTCAACCCCCCGAGGGAAACTGTTTTTT. Protein product: CASSDSDSTPRGKLFF.

The chain combines TRBV6-5 with TRBJ2-1; 7 bases fit TRBD2. V was clipped by 2 bases and J by 8 bases; unmatched bases: 0. Looked up from germline, CDR1 is MNHEY and CDR2 is SVGAGI. The CDR3 has 12 residues. CDR3 sequence (DNA): TGTGCCAGCAGTTACCGGGGGGATGAGCAGTTCTTC. It encodes CASSYRGDEQFF.

The chain is built from TRBV30 and TRBJ1-6; 8 positions match TRBD1. The CDR3 runs to 14 residues. V was pared by 5 bases and J by 7 bases, with 7 bases of the junction left unmatched. Looked up from germline, CDR1 is GTSNPN and CDR2 is SVGIG (reference sequence). The CDR3: CAWDRGMRNSPLHF. CDR3 in DNA: TGTGCCTGGGACAGGGGAATGCGGAATTCACCCCTCCACTTT. Combining the CDR3 with reference TRBV30 and TRBJ1-6 gives the whole variable domain SQTIHQWPATLVQPVGSPLSLECTVEGTSNPNLYWYRQAAGRGLQLLFYSVGIGQISSEVPQNLSASRPQDRQFILSSKKLLLSDSGFYLCAWDRGMRNSPLHFGNGTRLTVT.

This clone was counted only a few times. This sequence is one base from a far larger clone and is likely a read error. This rearrangement joins TRBV5-1 to TRBJ2-7; a weak D match, TRBD1 (5 bases). Trimming left V 3 bases short and J 5 bases short, with 12 bases between. The germline V gene has CDR1 SGHRS and CDR2 YFSETQ. This CDR3 is built from 13 residues. The CDR3 sequence: CASSSSGHNEQYF. DNA for the CDR3: TGCGCCAGCAGCTCCTCAGGGCACAACGAGCAGTACTTC.

The chain employs TRBV4-2 and TRBJ2-7, with D unclear. CDR3 size: 16 residues. Trimming left V 4 bases short and J 0 bases short, with 16 bases between. Germline V gives CDR1 LGHNA, CDR2 YNFKEQ. The CDR3, as DNA: TGTGCCAGCAGCCTCTCTCCTACAGACACCTCCTACGAGCAGTACTTC. It codes for CASSLSPTDTSYEQYF.

This chain links TRBV5-1 with TRBJ1-4, with TRBD1 as a possible D gene (5 bases). Germline V lookup: CDR1 SGHRS, CDR2 YFSETQ. The CDR3 is 13 amino acids. V lost 5 bases and J 5 bases, leaving 10 bases between the germline ends. CDR3 sequence: CASRQDENEKLFF. The CDR3 DNA reads as TGCGCCAGCAGACAGGATGAAAATGAAAAACTGTTTTTT.